This TCR beta chain was obtained from a study of T cells after yellow fever vaccination (dated by TCRdb to between 2018 and 2021). Study-wide context: The SMART-Seq v4 Ultra Low Input RNA kit was used to prepare libraries from fractions with low cell numbers. Two healthy male donors made up the cohort, one aged 18 to 29 years and the other aged 30 to 39 years. Blood samples were taken at several timepoints before and after primary and secondary immunization, and bulk PBMC replicates and cell subsets were isolated. To follow T-cell clones before and after primary and booster YFV17D yellow fever vaccination, bulk TCR alpha and beta repertoires were sequenced over time.

Results and caveats for the whole study, not just this receptor: Most clones expanded after primary vaccination were re-detected after the booster (around 96% of CD4 and around 88% of CD8), suggesting broad memory maintenance. The study included only two donors, which limits how far the findings can be generalized. A small fraction of clonotypes appeared in both the CD4 and CD8 compartments, likely as a result of convergent recombination. Computational filtering was needed because FACS-sorted repertoires could contain abundant contaminating clonotypes from the bulk population. Compared with the primary T-cell response, the secondary T-cell response was faster but weaker, reaching its peak on day 5 rather than on day 15.

The treatment or condition label here, explained by the study, means: live attenuated yellow fever vaccine strain. At each blood-draw timepoint, two biological replicates of bulk PBMCs were collected. PBMCs were isolated from peripheral blood using a standard Ficoll-Paque protocol. TriZol was used to extract RNA from bulk PBMCs, CD4 and CD8 fractions, and dextramer-positive and dextramer-negative fractions. Worth noting for this clonotype: Its antigen is currently not known. One end of the junction is discordant with germline, which a read error may explain.

TCR cDNA was synthesized by 5'RACE template switching, which introduced a universal primer site and unique molecular identifiers. Priming for cDNA synthesis came from both the TCR alpha and TCR beta constant segments. Two PCR steps were used to amplify libraries, with sample barcodes and sequencing adapters being added in the second step. Sequencing of libraries was done on Illumina HiSeq 2500 (2x100 bp) or NovaSeq (2x150 bp). Turning to the authors' computational methods: Reads were demultiplexed and collapsed into UMI consensus sequences with MIGEC, and V(D)J alignment was performed with MiXCR. Using edgeR on replicate PBMC samples, clonotypes were called vaccine-responding if FDR was below 0.01 and the log2 fold change was above 5 up to day 15. Bulk clonotypes were assigned CD4 or CD8 identity according to which sequenced CD4 or CD8 repertoire held them at higher abundance. TCRdb redid the processing of the public reads, applying fastp at Q25 and MiXCR, and retained in-frame beta chains. CDR3 protein sequences are deduplicated, and each keeps its most common genes and DNA. The V and J calls here are based on TCRdb, not the publication. Within this sample are around 400,000 distinct CDR3 sequences, with approximately 10% of them counted one time only. Roughly 18% of the sample rests with the top ten.

This sequence originates from a man between 18 and 35 years old who received the YFV17D yellow fever vaccine. The sequenced sample was PBMCs, obtained on the day of the first yellow fever vaccination.

For the CDR3, the sequence is CCARDPQQSTNEKLFF. The base sequence is TGCTGTGCTAGAGATCCTCAGCAGTCAACTAATGAAAAACTGTTTTTT. The rearranged segments are TRBV20-1 and TRBJ1-4; there is no confident call for the D gene. CDR1 and CDR2 are read off the germline V gene (reference sequence) as DFQATT and SNEGSKA. Including cysteine and phenylalanine, the CDR3 has 16 amino acids. This entry keeps only the CDR3 DNA: 48 bases, framed from base 1.